The 9 T cell receptor beta chains given below trace back to one sample, sequenced in a study of control samples from healthy donors and cancer patients. Some clones are missing from TCRdb's copy, which holds only in-frame ones; the method was immunoSEQ multiplex PCR. The table records about 89,000 clones, approximately 87% of them present only once. The sequenced sample was blood. These receptors came from a woman between 40 and 50 years old in good health.

This sequence joins TRBV12-5 and TRBJ2-3, with no clear D. The germline V gene has CDR1 LGHNT and CDR2 FRNRAP. Trimming shortened V by 6 bases and J by 1 base, and 11 bases separated the two germline ends. The CDR3 extends over 14 amino acids. Here the CDR3 reads CASGTLDRTDTQYF. Written as DNA, the CDR3 is TGTGCTAGTGGGACGCTAGACCGCACAGATACGCAGTATTTT.

The chain carries TRBV18 and TRBJ2-2, with no clear D. Germline V gives CDR1 KGHSH, CDR2 LQKENI. The ends were cut back, 5 bases at V and 0 bases at J, with 10 bases in the middle. This CDR3 has 15 amino acids. The CDR3 spells CASSRSASNTGELFF. The CDR3 DNA reads TGTGCCAGCTCAAGGTCAGCTTCGAACACCGGGGAGCTGTTTTTT.

The chain joins TRBV2 to TRBJ2-1; D is perhaps TRBD2 (6 bases). This CDR3 comprises 14 residues. Trimming removed 7 bases from V and 9 bases from J, with 19 bases in between. Germline V lookup: CDR1 SNHLY, CDR2 FYNNEI. This CDR3 is CASMLAVPGGEQFF. CDR3 DNA sequence: TGTGCCAGCATGTTAGCGGTGCCGGGCGGTGAGCAGTTCTTC.

The chain uses TRBV5-6 and TRBJ1-5; D ambiguous. V dropped 3 bases and J dropped 0 bases, with 13 bases sitting between them. The CDR3 loop spans 16 amino acids. Germline assignment: CDR1 SGHDT and CDR2 YYEEEE. CDR3 protein: CASSSSKYFSNQPQHF. CDR3 in DNA: TGTGCCAGCAGCTCCAGTAAGTACTTTAGCAATCAGCCCCAGCATTTT.

The chain combines TRBV12-3 or TRBV12-4 with TRBJ1-2, with a possible D match to TRBD1 (5 bases). This CDR3 region has 13 residues. The V gene lost 2 bases and the J gene lost 2 bases, with 6 bases spanning the gap. CDR3 residues: CASSLPGNYGYTF. DNA for the CDR3: TGTGCCAGCAGTTTACCAGGGAACTATGGCTACACCTTC.

The chain couples TRBV6-2 or TRBV6-3 to TRBJ1-5; D uncertain. This CDR3 contains 16 residues. With 0 bases removed from V and 5 bases from J, the gap between germline ends came to 14 bases. The germline gives CDR1 MNHEY, CDR2 SVGEGT. Here the CDR3 DNA reads TGTGCCAGCAGTTACTCCGGGCCCCCTGGGGATCAGCCCCAGCATTTT. It translates to CASSYSGPPGDQPQHF.

The chain is built from TRBV5-8 and TRBJ1-4; D is possibly TRBD1 (5 bases). The V gene lost 0 bases and the J gene lost 7 bases, with 10 bases spanning the gap. Germline assignment: CDR1 SGHTS and CDR2 YDEGEE. The CDR3 has 14 residues. The CDR3 DNA reads as TGTGCCAGCAGCTTGGGTCAGGGCGGTGAAAAACTGTTTTTT. Amino acid sequence: CASSLGQGGEKLFF.

The chain links TRBV9 to TRBJ2-1; D call uncertain. The CDR3 is made up of 13 amino acids. V lost 4 bases to trimming and J lost 7 bases, with 12 bases between them. Looked up from germline, CDR1 is SGDLS and CDR2 is YYNGEE. The CDR3 loop is CASSSPLGNEQFF. The CDR3 DNA is TGTGCCAGCAGCTCCCCCCTAGGGAATGAGCAGTTCTTC.

The chain carries TRBV6-5 and TRBJ1-1; 7 nucleotides line up with TRBD1. The trim removed 5 bases at V and 4 bases at J, leaving 10 bases unmatched. The CDR3 length is 15 residues. Germline V gene lookup returns CDR1 MNHEY and CDR2 SVGAGI. The CDR3 loop reads CASSSYRGPSTEAFF. The DNA for the CDR3 is TGTGCCAGCAGTAGTTACAGGGGACCCTCCACTGAAGCTTTCTTT.